Listed below are T cell receptor beta chains from one sample, sequenced in a study of shared clonotypes between healthy human individuals. The repertoire was sequenced with immunoSEQ multiplex PCR; TCRdb's copy has only in-frame clones and lacks some. In the table there are over 2 million clones, 85% to 95% of which are singletons. The sample taken for sequencing was naive CD4+ T cells from PBMCs. The receptors stem from a man aged 18 to 30 in good health. Some clones in this sample may be carry-over from other donors' samples. Each CDR3 is given with its conserved first and last residue. The D gene is left open where the match is weak. Only some rows state a clone size, as once, few, many or a class for expanded clones.

v_gene,abundance,j_gene,d_gene,CDR3aa,CDR3nt
TRBV2,NA,TRBJ2-3,NA,CASVRQGQLLDTQYF,TGTGCCAGCGTCCGGCAGGGCCAACTACTGGATACGCAGTATTTT
TRBV6-6,NA,TRBJ1-4,NA,CASSIITNEKLFF,TGTGCCAGCAGTATAATAACTAATGAAAAACTGTTTTTT
TRBV27,NA,TRBJ1-2,TRBD1,CASSLAGTGDGYTF,TGTGCCAGCAGTTTAGCAGGGACAGGGGACGGCTACACCTTC
TRBV7-3,NA,TRBJ2-2,NA,CASSSRSGGLGELFF,TGTGCCAGCAGCTCAAGATCGGGCGGCTTAGGGGAGCTGTTTTTT
TRBV5-4,NA,TRBJ2-2,TRBD2,CASSPTGLAGGGELFF,TGTGCCAGCAGCCCGACGGGACTAGCGGGAGGCGGGGAGCTGTTTTTT
TRBV28,NA,TRBJ2-7,TRBD1,CASSSPGQTYEQYF,TGTGCCAGCAGTTCTCCGGGACAGACCTACGAGCAGTACTTC
TRBV9,NA,TRBJ2-1,TRBD1,CASSQSGTGSEQFF,TGTGCCAGCAGTCAATCCGGGACAGGGAGTGAGCAGTTCTTC
TRBV27,NA,TRBJ2-1,TRBD2,CASSFASGRGAKQFF,TGTGCCAGCAGTTTCGCTAGCGGGAGGGGGGCGAAGCAGTTCTTC
TRBV28,once,TRBJ2-7,NA,CASSQAGVTGQLAYEQYF,TGTGCCAGCAGTCAGGCGGGGGTAACGGGACAGCTCGCCTACGAGCAGTACTTC
TRBV2,NA,TRBJ1-2,TRBD1,CASTRDRGLGYGYTF,TGTGCCAGCACCCGGGACAGGGGGCTCGGTTATGGCTACACCTTC
TRBV5-1,NA,TRBJ2-7,NA,CASSPYGGRMEQYF,TGCGCCAGCAGCCCCTACGGTGGGCGCATGGAGCAGTACTTC
TRBV9,once,TRBJ2-5,NA,CASSVAPGRYAYF,TGTGCCAGCAGCGTAGCTCCAGGTCGGTACGCGTACTTC
TRBV7-2,once,TRBJ2-5,TRBD2,CASSLIPSGSPQETQYF,TGTGCCAGCAGCTTAATCCCTAGCGGGAGTCCCCAAGAGACCCAGTACTTC
TRBV7-2,NA,TRBJ2-7,TRBD2,CASSTRRLAGGGEQYF,TGTGCCAGCAGCACCCGAAGGCTAGCGGGAGGGGGCGAGCAGTACTTC
TRBV7-3,NA,TRBJ2-3,NA,CASSLVGTITDTQYF,TGTGCCAGCAGCTTAGTGGGCACCATCACAGATACGCAGTATTTT
TRBV7-9,NA,TRBJ1-2,NA,CASRDTGGVGYTF,TGTGCCAGCCGCGATACCGGCGGGGTTGGCTACACCTTC
TRBV18,NA,TRBJ1-1,NA,CASSPDRYTEAFF,TGTGCCAGCTCCCCCGACCGTTACACTGAAGCTTTCTTT
TRBV7-2,NA,TRBJ2-5,TRBD2,CASSPGLQETQYF,TGTGCCAGCAGTCCGGGACTACAAGAGACCCAGTACTTC
TRBV14,NA,TRBJ2-1,NA,CASSLRDFLGGNEQFF,TGTGCCAGCAGCCTTCGGGACTTCCTTGGGGGGAATGAGCAGTTCTTC
TRBV23-1,NA,TRBJ2-7,TRBD1,CASSHVNRDRGTKEQYF,TGCGCCAGCAGTCACGTAAACCGGGACAGGGGTACGAAAGAGCAGTACTTC
TRBV6-1,NA,TRBJ1-2,NA,CASSEGGGYAMSYGYTF,TGTGCCAGCAGTGAAGGAGGGGGTTATGCTATGTCGTATGGCTACACCTTC
TRBV4-2,NA,TRBJ2-7,TRBD1,CASSHRSGGQANSYEQYF,TGTGCCAGCAGCCACCGCTCCGGGGGACAGGCAAATTCCTACGAGCAGTACTTC
TRBV5-1,NA,TRBJ1-2,NA,CASSLAGGSSYGYTF,TGCGCCAGCAGCTTGGCCGGGGGGTCCTCGTATGGCTACACCTTC
TRBV5-1,NA,TRBJ1-1,NA,CASSLVGGEVTEAFF,TGCGCCAGCAGCTTGGTAGGGGGGGAAGTCACTGAAGCTTTCTTT
TRBV2,NA,TRBJ1-5,TRBD1,CATSTSGQGNQPQHF,TGTGCCACCTCCACTTCTGGACAGGGGAATCAGCCCCAGCATTTT
TRBV7-9,NA,TRBJ2-1,TRBD2,CASSLASGMGGEQFF,TGTGCCAGCAGCTTGGCTAGCGGGATGGGAGGTGAGCAGTTCTTC
TRBV20-1,NA,TRBJ2-5,NA,CSARGEETQYF,TGCAGTGCTAGAGGGGAGGAGACCCAGTACTTC
TRBV30,few,TRBJ1-1,NA,CAWSLGTLNTEAFF,TGTGCCTGGAGCCTCGGGACACTAAACACTGAAGCTTTCTTT
TRBV18,NA,TRBJ2-7,NA,CASSAPGTQGYEQYF,TGTGCCAGCTCAGCTCCCGGGACCCAAGGCTACGAGCAGTACTTC
TRBV7-9,NA,TRBJ2-1,TRBD2,CASSLYGTRYNEQFF,TGTGCCAGCAGCTTATACGGGACTAGGTACAATGAGCAGTTCTTC
TRBV5-8,NA,TRBJ2-5,NA,CASSSQLSMAQYF,TGTGCCAGCAGCTCCCAGTTATCAATGGCCCAGTACTTC
TRBV5-4,NA,TRBJ1-1,NA,CASSPWVMNTEAFF,TGTGCCAGCAGCCCATGGGTCATGAACACTGAAGCTTTCTTT
TRBV7-9,NA,TRBJ2-6,NA,CASSLGGAAGANVLTF,TGTGCCAGCAGCTTAGGAGGGGCGGCTGGGGCCAACGTCCTGACTTTC
TRBV9,once,TRBJ2-3,NA,CASSVTQTGSGTDTQYF,TGTGCCAGCAGCGTAACACAAACAGGGAGTGGCACAGATACGCAGTATTTT
TRBV6-5,NA,TRBJ1-2,NA,CASSPTGNGYTF,TGTGCCAGCAGTCCCACAGGGAATGGCTACACCTTC
TRBV10-1,NA,TRBJ2-3,TRBD2,CASSDPGLAGPPTDTQYF,TGCGCCAGCAGTGACCCGGGACTAGCGGGACCTCCAACAGATACGCAGTATTTT
TRBV7-2,NA,TRBJ2-5,NA,CASSPVGVETQYF,TGTGCCAGCAGCCCCGTCGGGGTGGAGACCCAGTACTTC
TRBV7-2,NA,TRBJ2-5,TRBD2,CASSLTGTSFETQYF,TGTGCCAGCAGCTTGACCGGGACTAGCTTCGAGACCCAGTACTTC
TRBV2,once,TRBJ2-5,NA,CASKSNQETQYF,TGTGCCAGCAAGTCGAACCAAGAGACCCAGTACTTC
TRBV5-1,NA,TRBJ1-3,TRBD1,CASSDRQGTGNTIYF,TGCGCCAGCAGTGACCGACAGGGGACTGGAAACACCATATATTTT
TRBV9,NA,TRBJ1-1,NA,CASSVALISEAFF,TGTGCCAGCAGCGTAGCGTTAATCTCCGAAGCTTTCTTT
TRBV6-1,NA,TRBJ1-5,NA,CASSEQQGHQPQHF,TGTGCCAGCAGTGAACAGCAGGGGCATCAGCCCCAGCATTTT
TRBV7-2,NA,TRBJ2-1,NA,CASSWASYNEQFF,TGTGCCAGCAGCTGGGCCTCCTACAATGAGCAGTTCTTC
TRBV10-1,once,TRBJ2-7,NA,CASSPREAYEQYF,TGCGCCAGCAGCCCCCGGGAAGCCTACGAGCAGTACTTC